This T cell receptor beta chain came from a study of cytomegalovirus exposure and HLA in healthy donors. Study-level points and caveats: Among TCR beta chains, those listed as cytomegalovirus-associated numbered some 160. In vitro confirmation showed a few CMV-associated chains to be CMV antigen specific.

The CDR3 loop spans 15 amino acids. Germline V gives CDR1 SGHRS, CDR2 YFSETQ. Trimming stripped 4 bases from V and 0 bases from J, with 11 bases between. As for this clone: The target antigen is unknown.

PCR used 60 Vbeta primers and 13 Jbeta primers. Clones were sequenced by immunoSEQ multiplex PCR, and TCRdb holds only the in-frame ones, with some missing. The sample includes under 200,000 clones, 77% of them seen just once. Sequenced: PBMCs. The sequence was obtained from a woman aged 40 to 50 in good health and CMV-seropositive. The chain carries TRBV5-1 and TRBJ2-1; D uncertain. CDR3 coding DNA: TGCGCCAGCAGCCCGCAACAGAGCTCCTACAATGAGCAGTTCTTC. This gives the protein CASSPQQSSYNEQFF.